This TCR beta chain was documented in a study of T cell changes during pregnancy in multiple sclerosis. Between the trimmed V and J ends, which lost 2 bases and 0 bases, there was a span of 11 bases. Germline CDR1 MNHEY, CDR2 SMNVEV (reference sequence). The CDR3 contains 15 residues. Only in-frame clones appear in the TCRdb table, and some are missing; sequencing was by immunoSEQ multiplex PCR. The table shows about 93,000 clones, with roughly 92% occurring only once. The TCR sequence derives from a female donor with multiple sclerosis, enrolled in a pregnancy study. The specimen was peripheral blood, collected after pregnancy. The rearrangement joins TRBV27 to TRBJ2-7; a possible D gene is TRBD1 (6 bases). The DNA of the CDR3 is TGTGCCAGCAGTTTACTGGCAGGGGACTCCTACGAGCAGTACTTC. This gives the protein CASSLLAGDSYEQYF.